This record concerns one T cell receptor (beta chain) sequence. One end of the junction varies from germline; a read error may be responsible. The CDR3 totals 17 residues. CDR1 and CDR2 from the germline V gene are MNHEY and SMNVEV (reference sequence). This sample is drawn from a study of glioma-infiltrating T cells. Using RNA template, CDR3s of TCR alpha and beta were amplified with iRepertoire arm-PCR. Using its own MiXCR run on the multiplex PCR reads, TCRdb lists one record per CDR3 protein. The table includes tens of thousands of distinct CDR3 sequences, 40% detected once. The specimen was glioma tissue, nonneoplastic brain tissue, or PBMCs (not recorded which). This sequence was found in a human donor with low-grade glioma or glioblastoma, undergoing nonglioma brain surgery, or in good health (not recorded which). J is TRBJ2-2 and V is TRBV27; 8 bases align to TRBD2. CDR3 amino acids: CASSGRIAGLNTGEPFF. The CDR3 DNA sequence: TGTGCCAGCAGCGGTCGGATAGCGGGATTGAACACCGGGGAGCCGTTTTTT.